The 3 T cell receptor beta chains presented below share a single source sample, sequenced in a study of T cell responses to AZD1222 COVID-19 vaccine. The protocol was immunoSEQ multiplex PCR, while the TCRdb copy is restricted to in-frame clones and leaves out a portion. The sample contains 50,000 to 65,000 clones, 65% to 90% of which appear only once. The sample in question was peripheral blood, obtained 28 days after the second AZD1222 dose. The receptor set was obtained from an adult who received the AZD1222 COVID-19 vaccine.

The CDR3 loop reads CASSLVAYATDHEQFF. In DNA, the CDR3 is TGTGCCAGCAGCTTAGTGGCCTATGCGACAGACCATGAGCAGTTCTTC. The genes are TRBV7-8 and TRBJ2-1; possible D gene TRBD1, 5 bases. Germline CDR1 reads SGHVS; CDR2 reads FQNEAQ. This CDR3 has 16 residues. V was cut by 1 base and J by 8 bases, with 18 bases left in between. Combining the CDR3 with reference TRBV7-8 and TRBJ2-1 gives the whole variable domain GAGVSQSPRYKVAKRGQDVALRCDPISGHVSLFWYQQALGQGPEFLTYFQNEAQLDKSGLPSDRFFAERPEGSVSTLKIQRTQQEDSAVYLCASSLVAYATDHEQFFGPGTRLTVL.

This clone was counted between two and nine times. This chain uses TRBV19 with TRBJ2-3, with unresolved D. V was trimmed by 9 bases and J by 5 bases, leaving 6 bases between them. Per the germline V gene, CDR1 is LNHDA and CDR2 is SQIVND (reference sequence). The CDR3 totals 10 residues. CDR3 DNA sequence: TGTGCCAGCCGTGGAGATACGCAGTATTTT. This gives the protein CASRGDTQYF. Full variable domain (missing parts from reference TRBV19 and TRBJ2-3): DGGITQSPKYLFRKEGQNVTLSCEQNLNHDAMYWYRQDPGQGLRLIYYSQIVNDFQKGDIAEGYSVSREKKESFPLTVTSAQKNPTAFYLCASRGDTQYFGPGTRLTVL.

The gene calls are TRBV7-6 and TRBJ1-6; D gene uncertain. This CDR3 has 16 amino acids. CDR1 is SGHVS, CDR2 FNYEAQ, per germline. V lost 5 bases and J 1 base, leaving 12 bases between the germline ends. CDR3 in amino acids: CASSRTPASYNSPLHF. For the CDR3, the DNA is TGTGCCAGCAGCCGAACCCCCGCATCCTATAATTCACCCCTCCACTTT.